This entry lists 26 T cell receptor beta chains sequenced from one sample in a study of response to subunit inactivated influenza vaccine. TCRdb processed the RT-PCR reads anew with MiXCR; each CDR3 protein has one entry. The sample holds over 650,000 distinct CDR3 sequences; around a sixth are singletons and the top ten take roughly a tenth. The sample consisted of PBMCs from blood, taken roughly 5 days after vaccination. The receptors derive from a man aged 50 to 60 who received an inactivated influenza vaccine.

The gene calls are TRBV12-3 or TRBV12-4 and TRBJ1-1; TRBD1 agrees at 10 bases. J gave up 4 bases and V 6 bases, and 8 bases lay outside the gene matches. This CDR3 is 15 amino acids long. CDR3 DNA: TGTGCCAGCAGCCGCGGGGGACAGGGGATCACTGAAGCTTTCTTT. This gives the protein CASSRGGQGITEAFF.

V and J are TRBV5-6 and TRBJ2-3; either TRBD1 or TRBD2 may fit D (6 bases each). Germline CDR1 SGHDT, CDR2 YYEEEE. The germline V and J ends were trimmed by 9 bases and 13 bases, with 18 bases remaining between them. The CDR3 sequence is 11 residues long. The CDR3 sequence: CATMRGGPEYF. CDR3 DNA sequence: TGTGCCACGATGCGAGGGGGGCCAGAGTATTTT.

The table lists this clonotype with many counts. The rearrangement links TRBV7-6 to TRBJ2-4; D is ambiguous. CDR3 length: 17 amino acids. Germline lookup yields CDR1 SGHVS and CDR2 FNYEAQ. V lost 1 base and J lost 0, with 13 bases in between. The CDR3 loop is CASSLERFPTAKNIQYF. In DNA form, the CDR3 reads TGTGCCAGCAGCTTAGAACGTTTCCCCACAGCCAAAAACATTCAGTACTTC.

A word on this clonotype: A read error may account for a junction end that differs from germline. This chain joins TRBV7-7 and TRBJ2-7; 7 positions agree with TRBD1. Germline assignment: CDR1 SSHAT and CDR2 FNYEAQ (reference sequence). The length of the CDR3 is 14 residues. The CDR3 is CASSFARDSNEQYF. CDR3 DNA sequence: TGTGCTAGCAGCTTCGCCCGGGACAGCAACGAGCAGTACTTC.

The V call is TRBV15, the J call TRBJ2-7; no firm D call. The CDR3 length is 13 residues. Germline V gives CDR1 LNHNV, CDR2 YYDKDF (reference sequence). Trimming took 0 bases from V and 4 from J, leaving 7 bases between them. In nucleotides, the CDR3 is TGTGCCACCAGCAGAGAAGAGAAATACGAGCAGTACTTC. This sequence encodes CATSREEKYEQYF.

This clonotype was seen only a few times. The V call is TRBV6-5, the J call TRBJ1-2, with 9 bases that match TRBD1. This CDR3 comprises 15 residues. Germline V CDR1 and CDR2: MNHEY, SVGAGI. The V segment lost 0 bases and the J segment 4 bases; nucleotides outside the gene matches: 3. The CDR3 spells CASSYSTGGTYGYTF. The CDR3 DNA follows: TGTGCCAGCAGTTACTCGACAGGGGGGACCTATGGCTACACCTTC.

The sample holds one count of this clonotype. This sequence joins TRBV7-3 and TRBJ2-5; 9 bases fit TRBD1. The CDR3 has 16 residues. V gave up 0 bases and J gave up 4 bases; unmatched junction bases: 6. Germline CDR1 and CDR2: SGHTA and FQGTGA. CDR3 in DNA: TGTGCCAGCAGCTTAACGTCCGGGACAGGGCCAGAGACCCAGTACTTC. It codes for CASSLTSGTGPETQYF.

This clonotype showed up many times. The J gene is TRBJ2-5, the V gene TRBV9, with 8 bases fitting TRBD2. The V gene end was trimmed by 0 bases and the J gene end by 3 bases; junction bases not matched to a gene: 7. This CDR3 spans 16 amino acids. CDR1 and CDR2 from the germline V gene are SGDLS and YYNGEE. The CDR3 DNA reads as TGTGCCAGCAGCGTAGCTACGGGACTAGGGGAAGAGACCCAGTACTTC. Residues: CASSVATGLGEETQYF.

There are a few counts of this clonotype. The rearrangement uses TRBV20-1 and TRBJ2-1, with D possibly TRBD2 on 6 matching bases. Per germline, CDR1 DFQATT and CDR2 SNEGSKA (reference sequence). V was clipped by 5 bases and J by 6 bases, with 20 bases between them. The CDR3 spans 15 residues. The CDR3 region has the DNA TGCAGTGCTGGAGGCGTACGGGAGAATATCAATGAGCAGTTCTTC. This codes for CSAGGVRENINEQFF.

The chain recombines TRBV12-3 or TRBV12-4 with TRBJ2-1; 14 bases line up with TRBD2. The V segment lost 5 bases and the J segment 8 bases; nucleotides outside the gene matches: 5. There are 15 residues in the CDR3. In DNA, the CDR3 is TGTGCCAGCAGTCCAGGGACTAGCGGGAGCTATGAGCAGTTCTTC. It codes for CASSPGTSGSYEQFF.

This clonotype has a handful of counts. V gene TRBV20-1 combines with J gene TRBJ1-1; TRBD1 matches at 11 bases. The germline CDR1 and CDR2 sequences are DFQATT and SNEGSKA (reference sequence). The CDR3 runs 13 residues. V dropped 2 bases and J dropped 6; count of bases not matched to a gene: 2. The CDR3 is CSARRTGGSEAFF. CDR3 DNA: TGCAGTGCTAGACGGACAGGGGGCTCTGAAGCTTTCTTT.

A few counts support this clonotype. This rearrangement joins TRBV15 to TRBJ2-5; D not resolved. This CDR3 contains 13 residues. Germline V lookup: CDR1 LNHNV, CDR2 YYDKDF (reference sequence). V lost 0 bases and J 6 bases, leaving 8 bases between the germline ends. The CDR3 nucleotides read TGTGCCACCAGCAGAGATTCTCCTCAGACCCAGTACTTC. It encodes CATSRDSPQTQYF.

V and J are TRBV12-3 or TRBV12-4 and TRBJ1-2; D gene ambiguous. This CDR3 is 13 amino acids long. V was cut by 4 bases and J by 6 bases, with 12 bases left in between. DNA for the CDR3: TGTGCCAGCAGTTCCCTTCCGAGGGATGGCTACACCTTC. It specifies CASSSLPRDGYTF.

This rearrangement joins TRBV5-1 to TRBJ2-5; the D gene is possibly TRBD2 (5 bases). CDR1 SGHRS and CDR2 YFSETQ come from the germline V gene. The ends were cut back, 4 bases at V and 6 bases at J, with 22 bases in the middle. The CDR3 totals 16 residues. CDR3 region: CASSPIAGPREQTQYF. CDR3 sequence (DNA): TGCGCCAGCAGCCCAATCGCCGGACCCCGGGAACAGACCCAGTACTTC.

CDR3 region: CSAEGGDTQYF. Written as DNA, the CDR3 is TGCAGCGCCGAAGGGGGAGATACGCAGTATTTT. The chain carries TRBV29-1 and TRBJ2-3; TRBD1 is a possible D gene (6 bases). Germline V gives CDR1 SQVTM, CDR2 ANQGSEA. The CDR3 is 11 amino acids. V dropped 7 bases and J dropped 5 bases, with 10 bases sitting between them.

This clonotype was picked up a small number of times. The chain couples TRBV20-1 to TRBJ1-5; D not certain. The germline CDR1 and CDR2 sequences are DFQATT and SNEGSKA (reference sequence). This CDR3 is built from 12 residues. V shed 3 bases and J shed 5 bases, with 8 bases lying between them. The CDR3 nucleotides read TGCAGTGCTAGGCGGGTTTATCAGCCCCAGCATTTT. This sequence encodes CSARRVYQPQHF.

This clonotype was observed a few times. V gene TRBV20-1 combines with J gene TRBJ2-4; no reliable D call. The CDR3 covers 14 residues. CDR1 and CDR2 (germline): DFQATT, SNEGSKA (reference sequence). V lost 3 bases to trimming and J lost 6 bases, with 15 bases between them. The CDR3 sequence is CSARARQPINIQYF. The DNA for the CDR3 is TGCAGTGCTAGGGCTCGGCAGCCGATAAACATTCAGTACTTC.

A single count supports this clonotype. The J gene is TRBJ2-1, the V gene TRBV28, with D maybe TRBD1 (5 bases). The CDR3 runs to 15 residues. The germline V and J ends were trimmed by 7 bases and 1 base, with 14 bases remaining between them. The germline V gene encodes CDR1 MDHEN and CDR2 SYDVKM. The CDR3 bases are TGTGCCAGCACTACATGGGCAGGGTCCTACAATGAGCAGTTCTTC. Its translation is CASTTWAGSYNEQFF. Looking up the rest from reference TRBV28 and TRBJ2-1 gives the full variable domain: DVKVTQSSRYLVKRTGEKVFLECVQDMDHENMFWYRQDPGLGLRLIYFSYDVKMKEKGDIPEGYSVSREKKERFSLILESASTNQTSMYLCASTTWAGSYNEQFFGPGTRLTVL.

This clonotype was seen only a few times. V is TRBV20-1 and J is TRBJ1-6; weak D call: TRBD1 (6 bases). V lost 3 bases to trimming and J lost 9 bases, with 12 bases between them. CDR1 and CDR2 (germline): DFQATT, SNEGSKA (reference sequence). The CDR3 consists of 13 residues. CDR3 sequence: CSASGGAISPLHF. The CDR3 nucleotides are TGCAGTGCTAGCGGGGGGGCGATTTCACCCCTCCACTTT.

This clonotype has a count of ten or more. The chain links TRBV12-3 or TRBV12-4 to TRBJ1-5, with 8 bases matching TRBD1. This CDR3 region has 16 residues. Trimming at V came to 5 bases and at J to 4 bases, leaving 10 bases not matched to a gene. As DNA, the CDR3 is TGTGCCAGCAGTCTCGGGGCGGACAGGGTAAATCAGCCCCAGCATTTT. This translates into CASSLGADRVNQPQHF.

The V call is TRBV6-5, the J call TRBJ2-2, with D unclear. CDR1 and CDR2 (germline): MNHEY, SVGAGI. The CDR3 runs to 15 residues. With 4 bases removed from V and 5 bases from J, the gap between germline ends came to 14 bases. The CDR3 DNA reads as TGTGCCAGCAGTTTTCTGACCCCAAGGACCGGGGAGCTGTTTTTT. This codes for CASSFLTPRTGELFF.

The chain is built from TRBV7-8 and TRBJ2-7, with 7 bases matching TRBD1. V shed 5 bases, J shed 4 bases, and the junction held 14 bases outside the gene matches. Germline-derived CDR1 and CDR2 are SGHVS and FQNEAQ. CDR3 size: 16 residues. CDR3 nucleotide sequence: TGTGCCAGCAGCCTTTTCAAAGCGGCAGGGGGATACGAGCAGTACTTC. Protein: CASSLFKAAGGYEQYF.

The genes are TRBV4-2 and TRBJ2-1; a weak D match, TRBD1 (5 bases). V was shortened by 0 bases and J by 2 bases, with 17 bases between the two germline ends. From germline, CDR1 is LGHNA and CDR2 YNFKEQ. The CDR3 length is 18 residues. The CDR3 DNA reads TGTGCCAGCAGCCAAGACGCAGGGAAGGGTCGGACCTACAATGAGCAGTTCTTC. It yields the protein CASSQDAGKGRTYNEQFF.

CDR3 DNA: TGCGCCAGCAGCCAAGGAGAAGGACAGGATGAGCAGTTCTTC. Encoded protein: CASSQGEGQDEQFF. The rearrangement links TRBV4-3 to TRBJ2-1; TRBD1 matches 7 bases. After removal of 1 base from V and 8 bases from J, the junction contained 5 bases not matched to a gene. Germline CDR1 reads LGHNA; CDR2 reads YSLEER. CDR3 length: 14 residues.

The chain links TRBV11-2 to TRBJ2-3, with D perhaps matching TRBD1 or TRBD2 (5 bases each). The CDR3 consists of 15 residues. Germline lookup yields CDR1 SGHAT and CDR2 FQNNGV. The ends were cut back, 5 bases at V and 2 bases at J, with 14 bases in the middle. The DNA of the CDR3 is TGTGCCAGCAGCCCCCGGGACGGCTTCACAGATACGCAGTATTTT. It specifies CASSPRDGFTDTQYF.

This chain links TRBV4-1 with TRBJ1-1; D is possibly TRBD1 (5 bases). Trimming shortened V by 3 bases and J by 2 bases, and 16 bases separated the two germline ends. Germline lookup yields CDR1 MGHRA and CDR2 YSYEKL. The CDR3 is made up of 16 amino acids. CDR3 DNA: TGCGCCAGCAGCCAGCTTTTGGGACCGAGCAACACTGAAGCTTTCTTT. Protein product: CASSQLLGPSNTEAFF.